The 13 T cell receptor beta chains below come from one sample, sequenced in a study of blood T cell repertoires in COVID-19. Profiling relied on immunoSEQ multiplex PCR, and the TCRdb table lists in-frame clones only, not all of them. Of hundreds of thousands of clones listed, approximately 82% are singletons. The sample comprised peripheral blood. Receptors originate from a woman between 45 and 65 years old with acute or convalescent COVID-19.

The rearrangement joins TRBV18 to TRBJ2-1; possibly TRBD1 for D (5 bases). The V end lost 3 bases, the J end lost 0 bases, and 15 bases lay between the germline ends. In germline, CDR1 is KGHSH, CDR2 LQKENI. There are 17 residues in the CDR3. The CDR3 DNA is TGTGCCAGCTCACCCCCCTGGGGCCGGAGCTCCTACAATGAGCAGTTCTTC. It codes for CASSPPWGRSSYNEQFF. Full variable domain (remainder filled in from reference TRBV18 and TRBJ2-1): NAGVMQNPRHLVRRRGQEARLRCSPMKGHSHVYWYRQLPEEGLKFMVYLQKENIIDESGMPKERFSAEFPKEGPSILRIQQVVRGDSAAYFCASSPPWGRSSYNEQFFGPGTRLTVL.

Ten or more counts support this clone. CDR3 in amino acids: CASSISLADQYEQYF. CDR3 bases: TGTGCCAGTAGTATAAGTCTAGCGGACCAATACGAGCAGTACTTC. The chain employs TRBV19 and TRBJ2-7, with 7 positions matching TRBD2. The junction had 8 bases not matched to a gene; V was cut back by 2 bases and J by 4 bases. Germline CDR1 reads LNHDA; CDR2 reads SQIVND (reference sequence). This CDR3 comprises 15 residues.

CDR3: CASSRLAAPTDTQYF. The CDR3 DNA reads as TGTGCCAGCAGCCGACTAGCGGCCCCCACAGATACGCAGTATTTT. The chain couples TRBV14 to TRBJ2-3, with TRBD2 matching 9 bases. The CDR3 totals 15 residues. J was trimmed by 2 bases and V by 4 bases; bases with no gene match: 4. Looked up from germline, CDR1 is SGHDN and CDR2 is FVKESK.

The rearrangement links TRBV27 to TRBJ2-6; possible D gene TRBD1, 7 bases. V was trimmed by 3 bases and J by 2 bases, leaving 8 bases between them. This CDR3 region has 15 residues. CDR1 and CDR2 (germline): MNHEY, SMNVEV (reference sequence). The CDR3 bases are TGTGCCAGCAGTTTCAGGGGGGCTGGGGCCAACGTCCTGACTTTC. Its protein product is CASSFRGAGANVLTF.

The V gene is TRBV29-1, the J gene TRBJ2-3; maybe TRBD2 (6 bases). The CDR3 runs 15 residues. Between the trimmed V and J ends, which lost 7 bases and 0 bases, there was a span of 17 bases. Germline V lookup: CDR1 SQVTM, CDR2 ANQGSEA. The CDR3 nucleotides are TGCAGCGGCCGTGGCGGGGCCCCTAGCACAGATACGCAGTATTTT. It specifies CSGRGGAPSTDTQYF.

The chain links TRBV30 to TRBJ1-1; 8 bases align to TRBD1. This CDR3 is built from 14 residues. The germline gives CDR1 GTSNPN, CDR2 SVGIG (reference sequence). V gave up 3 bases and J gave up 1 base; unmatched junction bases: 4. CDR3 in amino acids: CAWRTQGANTEAFF. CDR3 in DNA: TGTGCCTGGAGGACCCAGGGGGCGAACACTGAAGCTTTCTTT. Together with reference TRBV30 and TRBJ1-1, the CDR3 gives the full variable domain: SQTIHQWPATLVQPVGSPLSLECTVEGTSNPNLYWYRQAAGRGLQLLFYSVGIGQISSEVPQNLSASRPQDRQFILSSKKLLLSDSGFYLCAWRTQGANTEAFFGQGTRLTVV.

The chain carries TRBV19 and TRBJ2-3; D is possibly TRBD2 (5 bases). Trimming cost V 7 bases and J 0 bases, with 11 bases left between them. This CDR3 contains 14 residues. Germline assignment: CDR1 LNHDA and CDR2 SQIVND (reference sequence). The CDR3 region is CASTAGPSTDTQYF. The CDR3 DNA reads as TGTGCCAGTACTGCGGGTCCGAGCACAGATACGCAGTATTTT.

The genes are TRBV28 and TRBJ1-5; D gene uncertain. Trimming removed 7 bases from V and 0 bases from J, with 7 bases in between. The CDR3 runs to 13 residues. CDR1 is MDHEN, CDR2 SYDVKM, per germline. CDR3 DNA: TGTGCCAGCATACAGAATAGCAATCAGCCCCAGCATTTT. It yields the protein CASIQNSNQPQHF.

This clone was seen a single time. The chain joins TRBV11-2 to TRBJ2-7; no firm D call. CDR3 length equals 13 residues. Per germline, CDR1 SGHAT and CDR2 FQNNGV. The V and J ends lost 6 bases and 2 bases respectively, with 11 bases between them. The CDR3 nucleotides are TGTGCCAGCAGGCGGAGTTCTGCCTACGAGCAGTACTTC. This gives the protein CASRRSSAYEQYF.

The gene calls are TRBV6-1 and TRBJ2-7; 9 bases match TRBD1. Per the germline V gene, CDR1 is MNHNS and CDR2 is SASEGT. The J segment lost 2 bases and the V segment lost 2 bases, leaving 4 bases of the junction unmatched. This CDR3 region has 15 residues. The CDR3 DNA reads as TGTGCCAGCAGTGAACGACAGGGGGAGGCCTACGAGCAGTACTTC. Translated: CASSERQGEAYEQYF.

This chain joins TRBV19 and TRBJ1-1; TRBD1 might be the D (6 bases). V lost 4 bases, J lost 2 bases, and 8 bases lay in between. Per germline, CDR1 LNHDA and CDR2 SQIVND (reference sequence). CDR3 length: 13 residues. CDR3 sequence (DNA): TGTGCCAGTAGTAGGACAGCAAACACTGAAGCTTTCTTT. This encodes CASSRTANTEAFF.

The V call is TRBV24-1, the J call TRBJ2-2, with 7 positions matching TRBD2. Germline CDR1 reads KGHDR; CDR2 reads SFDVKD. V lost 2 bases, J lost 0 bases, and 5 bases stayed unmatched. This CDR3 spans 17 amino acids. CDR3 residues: CATSDSQRGSNTGELFF. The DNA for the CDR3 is TGTGCCACCAGTGATTCCCAGCGGGGATCGAACACCGGGGAGCTGTTTTTT.

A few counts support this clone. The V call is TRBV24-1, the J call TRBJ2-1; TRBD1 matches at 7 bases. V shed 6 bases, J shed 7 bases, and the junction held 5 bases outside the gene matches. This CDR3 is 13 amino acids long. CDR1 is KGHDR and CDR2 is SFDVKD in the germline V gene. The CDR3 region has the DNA TGTGCCACCAGTCTAGGGGGCGGGAATGAGCAGTTCTTC. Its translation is CATSLGGGNEQFF.